These 25 T cell receptor beta chains share one sample of origin, sequenced in a study of T cell changes during pregnancy in multiple sclerosis (dated by TCRdb to the late 2010s). Library creation used the immunoSEQ multiplex PCR assay. This is the immuneACCESS table as TCRdb keeps it, with only in-frame sequences that have V and J called. A part of the clones is gone; compared with another copy, unresolved V genes explain less than half, and the rest is unexplained. This sample lists about 48,000 clones; 80% to 95% were detected once. In total, the top ten clones hold 0.5% of the sample. Here the sequenced sample was CD4+ T cells from peripheral blood mononuclear cells, taken in the third trimester of pregnancy. The receptors were sampled from a female donor with multiple sclerosis, enrolled in a pregnancy study.

In this sample, this clone turned up once. This chain uses TRBV9 with TRBJ2-1; possibly TRBD2 for D (6 bases). Per the germline V gene, CDR1 is SGDLS and CDR2 is YYNGEE. The CDR3 is 18 amino acids. V was shortened by 0 bases and J by 0 bases, with 16 bases between the two germline ends. The CDR3 DNA follows: TGTGCCAGCAGCGTAGGGGGGGTGGCCCCCAGCTCCTACAATGAGCAGTTCTTC. This encodes CASSVGGVAPSSYNEQFF.

The J gene is TRBJ1-1, the V gene TRBV6-5; 7 bases fit TRBD1. Germline assignment: CDR1 MNHEY and CDR2 SVGAGI. Trimming at V came to 6 bases and at J to 4 bases, leaving 8 bases not matched to a gene. This CDR3 is 14 amino acids long. CDR3 DNA sequence: TGTGCCAGCAGACCTTACAGGGGTGGCACTGAAGCTTTCTTT. This encodes CASRPYRGGTEAFF.

The chain employs TRBV4-1 and TRBJ2-7, with D unresolved. From germline, CDR1 is MGHRA and CDR2 YSYEKL. Trimming took 1 base from V and 1 from J, leaving 14 bases between them. The CDR3 contains 16 residues. CDR3 nucleotides: TGCGCCAGCAGCCAAGGTCTGGCAGGAAAATCCTACGAGCAGTACTTC. The encoded protein is CASSQGLAGKSYEQYF.

The rearrangement links TRBV6-1 to TRBJ2-7, with D tentatively TRBD2 (5 bases). The germline V gene encodes CDR1 MNHNS and CDR2 SASEGT. There are 15 residues in the CDR3. Deletions cut 0 bases from V and 2 bases from J, with 11 bases between. Written as DNA, the CDR3 is TGTGCCAGCAGTGAAGCGCGGGCGAACACCTACGAGCAGTACTTC. Protein sequence: CASSEARANTYEQYF.

The DNA of the CDR3 is TGCGCCAGCAGCTTGATTATAGCCGGGAATGAGCAGTTCTTC. It is translated as CASSLIIAGNEQFF. The chain couples TRBV5-1 to TRBJ2-1; D is ambiguous. The CDR3 contains 14 residues. Germline CDR1 SGHRS, CDR2 YFSETQ. V was trimmed by 1 base and J by 7 bases, leaving 12 bases between them.

V usage is TRBV9 and J usage is TRBJ2-7, with 9 positions matching TRBD1. The CDR3 totals 14 residues. V was pared by 0 bases and J by 6 bases, with 4 bases of the junction left unmatched. CDR1 is SGDLS and CDR2 is YYNGEE in the germline V gene. CDR3 bases: TGTGCCAGCAGCGTAGGGACAGGGGTGGGCGAGCAGTACTTC. It translates to CASSVGTGVGEQYF.

The V and J genes are TRBV5-5 and TRBJ1-5, with unresolved D. Per germline, CDR1 SGHKS and CDR2 YYEKEE (reference sequence). Trimming took 0 bases from V and 6 from J, leaving 7 bases between them. The length of the CDR3 is 13 residues. CDR3 sequence: CASSLGRSQPQHF. The CDR3 DNA sequence: TGTGCCAGCAGCTTGGGAAGGAGTCAGCCCCAGCATTTT.

The V and J genes are TRBV27 and TRBJ2-7; TRBD1 aligns across 9 bases. V trimming: 4 bases; J trimming: 3 bases; junction bases outside the gene matches: 7. The CDR3 contains 15 residues. Looked up from germline, CDR1 is MNHEY and CDR2 is SMNVEV (reference sequence). The DNA for the CDR3 is TGTGCCAGCAGTTCCACAGGGGGCGCAGTCTACGAGCAGTACTTC. Translating gives CASSSTGGAVYEQYF.

The V and J genes are TRBV9 and TRBJ2-7, with TRBD1 identical over 9 bases. Germline values: CDR1 SGDLS, CDR2 YYNGEE. The CDR3 is 17 amino acids. V gave up 9 bases and J gave up 4 bases; unmatched junction bases: 20. CDR3 coding DNA: TGTGCCAAGCCGAAGGGGTCCACAGGGGGCGCGATGTACGAGCAGTACTTC. Its translation: CAKPKGSTGGAMYEQYF.

The CDR3 reads CASSTRGQGKAFF. CDR3 sequence (DNA): TGCGCCAGCAGCACACGGGGACAGGGAAAAGCTTTCTTT. The rearrangement uses TRBV5-1 and TRBJ1-1; 9 bases are a match to TRBD1. The CDR3 extends over 13 amino acids. The ends lost 4 bases at V and 9 bases at J; junction bases unmatched: 7. CDR1 is SGHRS, CDR2 YFSETQ, per germline.

In its sample, this clone was seen a few times. The CDR3 sequence is CASSLGQGFTYEQYF. CDR3 DNA sequence: TGTGCCAGCAGCTTGGGACAGGGCTTCACCTACGAGCAGTACTTC. This chain links TRBV5-8 with TRBJ2-7; 7 nucleotides line up with TRBD1. J lost 2 bases, V lost 0 bases, and 5 bases had no gene match. There are 15 residues in the CDR3. The germline V gene has CDR1 SGHTS and CDR2 YDEGEE.

The chain is built from TRBV14 and TRBJ1-2; D possibly corresponds to TRBD1 (5 bases). Trimming pared 0 bases from V and 3 bases from J, leaving 14 bases between. Germline loops: CDR1 SGHDN, CDR2 FVKESK. This CDR3 comprises 16 residues. DNA for the CDR3: TGTGCCAGCAGCCAAGAGAGCCAGGGCAGGTACTATGGCTACACCTTC. It encodes CASSQESQGRYYGYTF.

The chain is built from TRBV11-1 and TRBJ2-1; 9 bases agree with TRBD2. This CDR3 has 13 amino acids. V was pared by 5 bases and J by 16 bases, with 12 bases of the junction left unmatched. Germline lookup yields CDR1 SGHAT and CDR2 FQDESV (reference sequence). The CDR3 DNA sequence: TGTGCCAGCAGCCCCAGCGGGGCGGGGGGGCGATTCTTC. Translating it yields CASSPSGAGGRFF.

The chain couples TRBV23-1 to TRBJ1-5; D is perhaps TRBD1 (6 bases). TRBV23-1 is designated an ORF whose function remains uncertain. This CDR3 is 19 amino acids long. The germline V and J ends were trimmed by 0 bases and 0 bases, with 18 bases remaining between them. CDR3 nucleotide sequence: TGCGCCAGCAGTCAATCGATGGGGACACGTAGGAATAGCAATCAGCCCCAGCATTTT. Amino acids: CASSQSMGTRRNSNQPQHF.

This chain links TRBV30 with TRBJ2-5, with TRBD2 identical over 10 bases. Trimming removed 0 bases from V and 0 bases from J; junction bases left unmatched: 4. Germline CDR1 reads GTSNPN; CDR2 reads SVGIG (reference sequence). This CDR3 region has 16 residues. CDR3 DNA: TGTGCCTGGAGTGTAAGGACTAGCGGTTACCAAGAGACCCAGTACTTC. This sequence encodes CAWSVRTSGYQETQYF.

This clone showed up just once. The V and J genes are TRBV7-3 and TRBJ2-3; 12 positions match TRBD1. Per the germline V gene, CDR1 is SGHTA and CDR2 is FQGTGA. Trimming removed 5 bases from V and 2 bases from J; junction bases left unmatched: 8. CDR3 length: 17 residues. The DNA of the CDR3 is TGTGCCAGCAGCCCGGGGACAGGGGGCCGGATCACAGATACGCAGTATTTT. It specifies CASSPGTGGRITDTQYF.

V is TRBV5-4 and J is TRBJ1-6; 7 bases fit TRBD1. Germline V gene sequence: CDR1 SGHNT, CDR2 YYREEE (reference sequence). CDR3 length: 14 amino acids. The V and J ends lost 6 bases and 6 bases, in that order; junction bases with no gene match: 6. The CDR3: CASTAQGTNSPLHF. The CDR3 DNA reads as TGTGCCAGCACCGCACAGGGGACTAATTCACCCCTCCACTTT.

The rearrangement links TRBV6-1 to TRBJ1-1; 12 nucleotides agree with TRBD1. The germline V gene has CDR1 MNHNS and CDR2 SASEGT. V gave up 11 bases and J gave up 5 bases; unmatched junction bases: 6. The CDR3 has 13 amino acids. Here the CDR3 reads CAGTGGPWTEAFF. The CDR3 DNA sequence: TGTGCCGGGACAGGGGGCCCCTGGACTGAAGCTTTCTTT.

This clone has only a few counts. This chain uses TRBV15 with TRBJ1-6, with a weak D call TRBD1 (6 bases). With 4 bases removed from V and 7 bases from J, the gap between germline ends came to 14 bases. Germline loops: CDR1 LNHNV, CDR2 YYDKDF (reference sequence). The CDR3 covers 15 residues. The CDR3 here is CATSNPQGWNSPLHF. Here the CDR3 DNA reads TGTGCCACCAGCAACCCGCAGGGGTGGAATTCACCCCTCCACTTT.

V and J are TRBV4-1 and TRBJ1-1; perhaps TRBD1 as D (5 bases). The V end was cut by 4 bases, the J end by 5 bases, with 11 bases between. The CDR3 contains 13 residues. CDR1 and CDR2 from the germline V gene are MGHRA and YSYEKL. This chain's CDR3 is CASSPQGRTEAFF. The CDR3 coding sequence is TGCGCCAGCAGCCCCCAGGGAAGGACTGAAGCTTTCTTT.

The genes are TRBV7-9 and TRBJ2-3; 9 positions match TRBD2. The germline gives CDR1 SEHNR, CDR2 FQNEAQ (reference sequence). V lost 1 base and J lost 0; bases outside the gene matches: 2. The CDR3 has 16 residues. The CDR3 DNA reads TGTGCCAGCAGCTTAGGGACTAGCGAAAGCACAGATACGCAGTATTTT. Its protein is CASSLGTSESTDTQYF.

This chain uses TRBV29-1 with TRBJ1-2; D is possibly TRBD1 (5 bases). Looked up from germline, CDR1 is SQVTM and CDR2 is ANQGSEA. Trimming took off 5 bases at V and 6 bases at J, with 13 bases between the two ends. The CDR3 consists of 12 residues. CDR3 amino acids: CSVHGGFDGYTF. The CDR3, as DNA: TGCAGCGTTCATGGGGGGTTCGATGGCTACACCTTC.

The chain couples TRBV6-5 to TRBJ2-1, with D perhaps matching TRBD1 (5 bases). The CDR3 is 12 residues long. Per germline, CDR1 MNHEY and CDR2 SVGAGI. V dropped 4 bases and J dropped 8 bases, with 9 bases sitting between them. CDR3 DNA sequence: TGTGCCAGCAGTTCGAAAGGGGATGAGCAGTTCTTC. This translates into CASSSKGDEQFF.

This clone showed up just once. CDR3 DNA: TGTGCCAGCAGCTTCATGAGCGCGTCCTGGAGCTCCTACGAGCAGTACTTC. Translated: CASSFMSASWSSYEQYF. V gene TRBV5-6 combines with J gene TRBJ2-7; D is unclear. Between the trimmed V and J ends, which lost 2 bases and 0 bases, there was a span of 18 bases. Germline CDR1 is SGHDT and CDR2 is YYEEEE. The CDR3 contains 17 residues.

The chain recombines TRBV12-5 with TRBJ1-4, with TRBD1 as a possible D gene (6 bases). The germline V gene has CDR1 LGHNT and CDR2 FRNRAP. The CDR3 has 14 amino acids. V lost 3 bases and J lost 6, with 11 bases in between. CDR3 sequence (DNA): TGTGCTAGTGGTTTACGGGCAGGGGATGAAAAACTGTTTTTT. Its protein is CASGLRAGDEKLFF.